The 7 T cell receptor beta chains listed next were all sequenced from one sample in a study of blood T cell repertoires in COVID-19. TCRdb's copy holds only in-frame clones and misses some; the assay was immunoSEQ multiplex PCR. Here the sample spans some 290,000 clones, roughly nine tenths being singletons. The specimen sequenced was peripheral blood. The receptors were sampled from a man aged 18 to 29 with active or convalescent COVID-19.

V gene TRBV6-2 or TRBV6-3 combines with J gene TRBJ2-7; no firm D call. V lost 6 bases and J 6 bases, leaving 9 bases between the germline ends. The CDR3 has 11 residues. CDR1 MNHEY and CDR2 SVGEGT come from the germline V gene. CDR3 amino acids: CASSRTGEQYF. The DNA for the CDR3 is TGTGCCAGCAGCCGAACGGGCGAGCAGTACTTC.

V is TRBV11-3 and J is TRBJ2-1; 8 bases match TRBD2. Trimming took 3 bases from V and 8 from J; bases not matched to a gene: 9. This CDR3 is 15 amino acids long. The germline gives CDR1 SGHNT, CDR2 YENEEA. CDR3 coding DNA: TGTGCCAGCAGCTTCTCTCCGGGGGGGCAGGATGAGCAGTTCTTC. Translation gives CASSFSPGGQDEQFF.

This clone has more than one count but fewer than ten. This chain uses TRBV6-5 with TRBJ1-5; 9 bases match TRBD1. The trim removed 6 bases at V and 6 bases at J, leaving 6 bases unmatched. Germline CDR1 MNHEY, CDR2 SVGAGI. CDR3 length: 14 residues. The CDR3 DNA is TGTGCCAGCAGGCCTACAGGGGGCACTCAGCCCCAGCATTTT. This translates into CASRPTGGTQPQHF.

The V gene is TRBV29-1, the J gene TRBJ1-2, with 8 bases that match TRBD1. The CDR3 consists of 13 residues. V trimming: 8 bases; J trimming: 2 bases; junction bases outside the gene matches: 7. Looked up from germline, CDR1 is SQVTM and CDR2 is ANQGSEA. The DNA for the CDR3 is TGCAGCTTGGGGACAGGATCCAACTATGGCTACACCTTC. This gives the protein CSLGTGSNYGYTF.

This chain uses TRBV30 with TRBJ1-2; D gene uncertain. Germline V gene sequence: CDR1 GTSNPN, CDR2 SVGIG (reference sequence). The CDR3 sequence is 12 residues long. Deletions cut 3 bases from V and 8 bases from J, with 13 bases between. The CDR3 spells CAWSRDTPGYTF. As DNA, the CDR3 is TGTGCCTGGAGCAGAGACACTCCCGGCTACACCTTC.

The chain joins TRBV28 to TRBJ2-2; D is ambiguous. V lost 1 base, J lost 5 bases, and 2 bases lay in between. CDR1 is MDHEN and CDR2 is SYDVKM in the germline V gene. This CDR3 is built from 12 residues. The CDR3 DNA reads TGTGCCAGCAGTTTATCTACCGGGGAGCTGTTTTTT. It translates to CASSLSTGELFF. The variable domain in full, with the rest retrieved from reference TRBV28 and TRBJ2-2, is DVKVTQSSRYLVKRTGEKVFLECVQDMDHENMFWYRQDPGLGLRLIYFSYDVKMKEKGDIPEGYSVSREKKERFSLILESASTNQTSMYLCASSLSTGELFFGEGSRLTVL.

V gene TRBV6-5 combines with J gene TRBJ2-1; D possibly corresponds to TRBD2 (5 bases). Germline lookup yields CDR1 MNHEY and CDR2 SVGAGI. The CDR3 totals 14 residues. V was trimmed by 0 bases and J by 7 bases, leaving 10 bases between them. CDR3 protein: CASSYSRTFNEQFF. CDR3 nucleotides: TGTGCCAGCAGTTACTCGAGGACTTTTAATGAGCAGTTCTTC.